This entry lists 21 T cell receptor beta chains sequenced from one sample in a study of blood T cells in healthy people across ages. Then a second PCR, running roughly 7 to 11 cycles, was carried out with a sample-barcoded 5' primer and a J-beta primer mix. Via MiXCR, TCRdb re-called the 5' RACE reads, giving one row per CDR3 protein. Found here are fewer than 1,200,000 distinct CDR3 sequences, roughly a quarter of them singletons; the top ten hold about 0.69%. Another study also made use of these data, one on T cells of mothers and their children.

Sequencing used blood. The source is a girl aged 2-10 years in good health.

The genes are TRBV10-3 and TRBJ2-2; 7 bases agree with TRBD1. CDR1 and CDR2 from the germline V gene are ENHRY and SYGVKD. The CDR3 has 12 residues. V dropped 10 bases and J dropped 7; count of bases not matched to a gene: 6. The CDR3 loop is CASEQGRGELFF. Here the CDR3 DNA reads TGTGCCAGCGAACAGGGGCGCGGGGAGCTGTTTTTT.

The chain's CDR3 is CASSFGPFGDTQYF. DNA for the CDR3: TGTGCCAGCAGTTTCGGACCTTTCGGGGATACGCAGTATTTT. This sequence joins TRBV12-3 or TRBV12-4 and TRBJ2-3; D is undetermined. The ends were cut back, 3 bases at V and 6 bases at J, with 13 bases in the middle. The CDR3 runs 14 residues.

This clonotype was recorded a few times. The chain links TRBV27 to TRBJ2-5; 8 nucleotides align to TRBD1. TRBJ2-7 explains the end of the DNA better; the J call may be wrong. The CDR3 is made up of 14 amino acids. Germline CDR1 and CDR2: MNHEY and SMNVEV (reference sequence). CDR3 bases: TGTGCCACCGCATCGTGGGACAGGAGTTACGAGCAGTACTTC. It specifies CATASWDRSYEQYF.

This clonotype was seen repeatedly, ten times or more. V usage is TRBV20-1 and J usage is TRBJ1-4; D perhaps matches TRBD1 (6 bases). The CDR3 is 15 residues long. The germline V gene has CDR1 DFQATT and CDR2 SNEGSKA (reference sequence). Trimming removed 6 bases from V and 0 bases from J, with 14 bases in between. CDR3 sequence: CSAGGQTTTNEKLFF. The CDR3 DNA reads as TGCAGTGCCGGTGGACAGACTACAACTAATGAAAAACTGTTTTTT.

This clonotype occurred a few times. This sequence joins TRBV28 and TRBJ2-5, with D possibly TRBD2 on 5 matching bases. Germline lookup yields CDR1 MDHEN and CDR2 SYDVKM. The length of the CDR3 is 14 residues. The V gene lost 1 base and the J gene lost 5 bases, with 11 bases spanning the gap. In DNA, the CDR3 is TGTGCCAGCAGTTTATTGTCTAGCCGGGAGACCCAGTACTTC. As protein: CASSLLSSRETQYF.

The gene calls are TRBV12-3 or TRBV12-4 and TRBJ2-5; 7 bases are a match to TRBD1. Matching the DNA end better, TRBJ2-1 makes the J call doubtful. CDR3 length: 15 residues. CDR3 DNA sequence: TGTGCCAGCAGCCCGGGACAGTCCTTTACCAATGAGCAGTTCTTC. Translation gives CASSPGQSFTNEQFF.

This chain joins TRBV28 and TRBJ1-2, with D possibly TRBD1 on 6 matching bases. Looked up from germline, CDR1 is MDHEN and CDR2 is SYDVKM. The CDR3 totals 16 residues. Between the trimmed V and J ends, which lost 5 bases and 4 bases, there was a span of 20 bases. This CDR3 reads CASSGARGRGGYGYTF. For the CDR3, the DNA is TGTGCCAGCAGTGGGGCCAGGGGCAGAGGGGGCTATGGCTACACCTTC.

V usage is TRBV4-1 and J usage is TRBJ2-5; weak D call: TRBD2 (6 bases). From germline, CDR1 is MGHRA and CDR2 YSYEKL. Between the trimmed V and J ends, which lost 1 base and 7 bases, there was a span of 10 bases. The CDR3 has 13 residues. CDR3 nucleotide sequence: TGCGCCAGCAGCCAAGTAGCGGAGGGGACCCAGTACTTC. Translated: CASSQVAEGTQYF.

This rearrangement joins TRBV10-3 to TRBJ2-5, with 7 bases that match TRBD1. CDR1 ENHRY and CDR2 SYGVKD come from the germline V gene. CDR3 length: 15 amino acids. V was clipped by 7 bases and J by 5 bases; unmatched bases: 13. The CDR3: CAITKEQGSWETQYF. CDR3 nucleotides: TGTGCCATCACAAAAGAACAGGGGTCTTGGGAGACCCAGTACTTC.

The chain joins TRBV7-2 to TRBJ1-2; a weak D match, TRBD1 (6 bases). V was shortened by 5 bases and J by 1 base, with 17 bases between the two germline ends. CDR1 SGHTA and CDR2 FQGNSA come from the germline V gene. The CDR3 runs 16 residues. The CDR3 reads CASSPRQDRFNYGYTF. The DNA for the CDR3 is TGTGCCAGCAGCCCGCGACAAGACAGGTTTAACTATGGCTACACCTTC.

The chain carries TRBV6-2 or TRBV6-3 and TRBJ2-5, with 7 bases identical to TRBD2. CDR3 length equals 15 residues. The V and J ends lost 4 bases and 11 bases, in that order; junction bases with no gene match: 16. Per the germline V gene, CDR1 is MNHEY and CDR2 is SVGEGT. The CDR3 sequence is CASSSPPGLVHTQYF. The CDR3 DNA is TGTGCCAGCAGTTCCCCCCCCGGACTAGTCCATACGCAGTACTTC.

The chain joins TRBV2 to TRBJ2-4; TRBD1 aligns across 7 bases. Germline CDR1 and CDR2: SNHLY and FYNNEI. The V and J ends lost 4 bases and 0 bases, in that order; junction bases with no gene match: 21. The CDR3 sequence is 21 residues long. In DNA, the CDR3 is TGTGCCAGCAGTGTAGTGAACGAGGACAGGCATTTGGTGGAAGCCAAAAACATTCAGTACTTC. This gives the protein CASSVVNEDRHLVEAKNIQYF.

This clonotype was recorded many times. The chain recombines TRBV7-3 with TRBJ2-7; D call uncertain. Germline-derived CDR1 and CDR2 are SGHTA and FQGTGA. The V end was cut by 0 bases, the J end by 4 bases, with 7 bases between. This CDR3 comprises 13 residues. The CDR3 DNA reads TGTGCCAGCAGCTTAACGCCGGCTTACGAGCAGTACTTC. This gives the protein CASSLTPAYEQYF.

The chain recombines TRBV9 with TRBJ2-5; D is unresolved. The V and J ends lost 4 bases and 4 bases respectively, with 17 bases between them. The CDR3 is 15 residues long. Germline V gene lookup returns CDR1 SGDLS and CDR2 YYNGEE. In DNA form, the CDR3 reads TGTGCCAGCAGCCTAACCACGGATAGAGGAGAGACCCAGTACTTC. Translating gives CASSLTTDRGETQYF.

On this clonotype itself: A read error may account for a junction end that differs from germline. The CDR3 loop reads CASSSRSLDPEQNF. The CDR3 DNA is TGTGCCAGCAGCTCAAGAAGCTTGGACCCCGAGCAGAACTTC. The chain carries TRBV9 and TRBJ2-7; D gene ambiguous. Germline values: CDR1 SGDLS, CDR2 YYNGEE. The length of the CDR3 is 14 residues.

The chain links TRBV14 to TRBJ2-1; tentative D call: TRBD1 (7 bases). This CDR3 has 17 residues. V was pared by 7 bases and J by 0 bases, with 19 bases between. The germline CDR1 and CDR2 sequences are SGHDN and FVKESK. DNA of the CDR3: TGTGCCAGCACCCAGGGGGGCCGTGCAGACTCCTACAATGAGCAGTTCTTC. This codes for CASTQGGRADSYNEQFF. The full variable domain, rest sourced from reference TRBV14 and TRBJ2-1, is EAGVTQFPSHSVIEKGQTVTLRCDPISGHDNLYWYRRVMGKEIKFLLHFVKESKQDESGMPNNRFLAERTGGTYSTLKVQPAELEDSGVYFCASTQGGRADSYNEQFFGPGTRLTVL.

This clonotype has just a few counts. The DNA for the CDR3 is TGTGCCAGCAGCCAGGGCCCACTAGTGCAAGAGACCCAGTACTTC. Its translation is CASSQGPLVQETQYF. This chain links TRBV12-3 or TRBV12-4 with TRBJ2-5, with D possibly being TRBD1 or TRBD2 (5 bases each). The CDR3 has 15 amino acids. V lost 6 bases, J lost 2 bases, and 16 bases lay in between.

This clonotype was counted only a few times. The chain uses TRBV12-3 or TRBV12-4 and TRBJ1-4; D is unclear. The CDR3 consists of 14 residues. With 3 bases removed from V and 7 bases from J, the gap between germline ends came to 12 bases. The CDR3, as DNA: TGTGCCAGCAGTTTCCGCGGGATTGGTGAAAAACTGTTTTTT. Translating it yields CASSFRGIGEKLFF.

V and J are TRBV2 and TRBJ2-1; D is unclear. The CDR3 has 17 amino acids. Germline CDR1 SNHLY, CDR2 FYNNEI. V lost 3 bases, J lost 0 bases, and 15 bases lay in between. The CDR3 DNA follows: TGTGCCAGCAGTGACCCACTGGCGGAGACCTCCTACAATGAGCAGTTCTTC. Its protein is CASSDPLAETSYNEQFF.

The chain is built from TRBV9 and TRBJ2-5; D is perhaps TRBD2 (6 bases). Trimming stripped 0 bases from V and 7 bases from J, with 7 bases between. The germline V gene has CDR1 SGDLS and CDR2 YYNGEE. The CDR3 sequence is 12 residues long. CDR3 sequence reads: CASSVGAGTQYF. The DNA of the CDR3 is TGTGCCAGCAGCGTAGGAGCGGGGACCCAGTACTTC.

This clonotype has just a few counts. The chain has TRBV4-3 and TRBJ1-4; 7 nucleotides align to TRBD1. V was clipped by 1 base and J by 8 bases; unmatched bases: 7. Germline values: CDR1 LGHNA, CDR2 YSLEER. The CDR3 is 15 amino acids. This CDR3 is CASSQGGTAEEKLFF. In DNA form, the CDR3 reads TGCGCCAGCAGCCAAGGTGGGACAGCGGAGGAAAAACTGTTTTTT.